This T cell receptor beta chain emerged from a study of blood T cell repertoires in COVID-19. Study-level background: Researchers got acute and convalescent COVID-19 samples from the United States, Italy and Spain.

V was shortened by 2 bases and J by 5 bases, with 15 bases between the two germline ends. The CDR3 consists of 14 residues. Germline CDR1 and CDR2: GTSNPN and SVGIG (reference sequence). Original processing methods: Estimates of nucleated cell counts were drawn from the amplification of reference gene primers. The table came from immunoSEQ multiplex PCR; TCRdb's copy has only in-frame clones and leaves some out. V and J calls and clone size are as listed in that table; D and trimming were resolved from the DNA. The profile covers 200,000 to 250,000 clones, with around nine tenths appearing a single time and 1.6% taken by the ten largest. Donors in Cohort 3 counted as recovered after two negative PCRs, clearance, or symptom resolution.

The sequenced sample consisted of PBMCs or T cells enriched from blood (not recorded which). This clonotype was obtained from a woman in her forties or fifties who had recovered from COVID-19. The chain is built from TRBV30 and TRBJ1-2; possible D gene TRBD1, 5 bases. The CDR3 protein is CAWSNPLRGYGYTF. CDR3 bases: TGTGCCTGGAGTAACCCCCTCCGGGGGTATGGCTACACCTTC.